This record looks at one TCR beta chain sequence and its context. CDR3 length: 14 amino acids. With 7 bases removed from V and 1 base from J, the gap between germline ends came to 10 bases. The germline gives CDR1 ENHRY, CDR2 SYGVKD. This sample stems from a study of blood T cell repertoires in COVID-19. Data came from immunoSEQ multiplex PCR; TCRdb stores just in-frame clones and leaves some out. The profile covers 200,000 to 250,000 clones, with more than 85% appearing a single time and 10% to 13% taken by the ten largest. The V gene is TRBV10-3, the J gene TRBJ2-2, with D perhaps matching TRBD2 (6 bases). Sequencing was performed on peripheral blood. The sequence was obtained from a woman between 45 and 65 years old with COVID-19, enrolled during active disease. The CDR3 sequence: CAIMSGRNTGELFF. Written as DNA, the CDR3 is TGTGCCATCATGTCCGGGAGGAACACCGGGGAGCTGTTTTTT.